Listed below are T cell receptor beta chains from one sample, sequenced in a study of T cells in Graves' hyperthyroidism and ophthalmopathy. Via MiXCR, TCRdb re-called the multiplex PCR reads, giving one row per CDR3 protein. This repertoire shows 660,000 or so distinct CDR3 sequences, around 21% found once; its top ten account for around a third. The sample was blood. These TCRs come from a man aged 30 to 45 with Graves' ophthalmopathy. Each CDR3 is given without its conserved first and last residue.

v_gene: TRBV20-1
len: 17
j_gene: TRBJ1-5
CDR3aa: SARATGGNRGGSNQPQH

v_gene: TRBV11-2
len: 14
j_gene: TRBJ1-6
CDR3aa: ASSPGGRGNNSPLH

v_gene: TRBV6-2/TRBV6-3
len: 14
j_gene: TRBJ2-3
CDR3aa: ASSAGIAGVVDTQY

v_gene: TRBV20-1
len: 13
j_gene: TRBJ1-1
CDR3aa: SAAQGGKANTEAF

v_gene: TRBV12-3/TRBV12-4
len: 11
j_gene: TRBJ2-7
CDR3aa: ASSLGLIYEQY

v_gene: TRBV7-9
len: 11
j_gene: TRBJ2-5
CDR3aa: ASSTTVQETQY

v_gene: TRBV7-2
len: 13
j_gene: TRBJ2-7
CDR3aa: ASSLKWEATYEQY

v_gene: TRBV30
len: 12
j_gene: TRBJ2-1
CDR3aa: AWNKREPKNEQF

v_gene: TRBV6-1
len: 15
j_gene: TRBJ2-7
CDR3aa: ASSDRTEPGSLYEQY

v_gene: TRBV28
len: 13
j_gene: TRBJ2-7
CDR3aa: ASSWPGQAAYEQY

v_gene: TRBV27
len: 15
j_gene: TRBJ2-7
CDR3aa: ASSFSYRLGPSYEQY

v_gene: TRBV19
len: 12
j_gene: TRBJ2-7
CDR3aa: ASRPTGALHEQY

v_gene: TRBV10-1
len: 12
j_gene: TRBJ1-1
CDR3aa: ASSETRGYTEAF

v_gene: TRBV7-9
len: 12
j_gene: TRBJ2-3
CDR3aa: ASSLGSIIDTQY

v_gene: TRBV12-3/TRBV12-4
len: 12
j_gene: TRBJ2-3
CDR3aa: ASSLRLAGDTQY

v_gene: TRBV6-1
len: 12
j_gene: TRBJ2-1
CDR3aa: ASSPWGADNEQF

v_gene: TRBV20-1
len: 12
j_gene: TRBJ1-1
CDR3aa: SAREGQTYAEAF

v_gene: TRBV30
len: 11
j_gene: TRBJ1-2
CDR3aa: AWRKGQGYGYT

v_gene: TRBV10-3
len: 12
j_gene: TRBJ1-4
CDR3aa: ATGEGQGVEKLF

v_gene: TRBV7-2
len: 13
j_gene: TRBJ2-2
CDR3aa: ASSPSGRTTGELF

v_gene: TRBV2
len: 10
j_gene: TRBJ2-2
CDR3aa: ASNSDTGELF

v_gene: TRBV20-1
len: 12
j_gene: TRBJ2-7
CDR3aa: SASRQGTTYEQY

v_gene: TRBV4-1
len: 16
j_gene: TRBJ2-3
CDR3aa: ASSQEAAGGGYTDTQY

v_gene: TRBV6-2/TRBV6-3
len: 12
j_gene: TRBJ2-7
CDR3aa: ASRPGRSTYEQY

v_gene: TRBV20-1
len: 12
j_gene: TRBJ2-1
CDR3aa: SARSGEGSNEQF

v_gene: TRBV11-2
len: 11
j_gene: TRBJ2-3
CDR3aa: ASSLVPWDTQY

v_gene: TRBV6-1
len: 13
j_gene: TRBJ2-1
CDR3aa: ASTLTSGRANEQF

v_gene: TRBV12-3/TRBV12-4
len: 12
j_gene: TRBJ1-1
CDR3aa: ASSLAGGTTEAF

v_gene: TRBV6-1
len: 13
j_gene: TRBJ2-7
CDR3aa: ASRSLAQSSYEQY

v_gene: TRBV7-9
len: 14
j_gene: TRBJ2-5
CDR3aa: ASSLPTTGGQGTQY

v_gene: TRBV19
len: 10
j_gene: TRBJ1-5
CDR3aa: ASRDGYQPQH

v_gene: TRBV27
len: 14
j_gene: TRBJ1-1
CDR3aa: ASSLIPDRQNTEAF

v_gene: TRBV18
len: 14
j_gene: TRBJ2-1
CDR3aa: ASSLLAGGPGNEQF

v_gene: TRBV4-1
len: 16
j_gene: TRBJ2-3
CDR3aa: ASSQDQSGGRAADTQY

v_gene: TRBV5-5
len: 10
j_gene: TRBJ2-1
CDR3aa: ASSSLAGRRI

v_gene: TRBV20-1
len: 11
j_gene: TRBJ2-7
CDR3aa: SARSDVAYEQY

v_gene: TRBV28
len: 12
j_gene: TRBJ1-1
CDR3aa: ASSPIQKNTEAF

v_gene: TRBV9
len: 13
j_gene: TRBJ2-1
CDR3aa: ASTTTAGSYNEQF

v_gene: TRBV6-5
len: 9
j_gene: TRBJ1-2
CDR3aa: ASSSVYGYT

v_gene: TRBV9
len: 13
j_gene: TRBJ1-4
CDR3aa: ASSVGEMANEKLF

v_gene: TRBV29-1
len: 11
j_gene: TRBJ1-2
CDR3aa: SGGTGGSYGYT

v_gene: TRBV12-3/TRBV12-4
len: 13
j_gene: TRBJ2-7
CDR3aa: ASSFGQTSSYEQY

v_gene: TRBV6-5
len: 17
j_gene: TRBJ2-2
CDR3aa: ASSYSARLAGGPAGELF

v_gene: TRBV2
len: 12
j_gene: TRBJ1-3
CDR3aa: ASTPGHSGNTIY

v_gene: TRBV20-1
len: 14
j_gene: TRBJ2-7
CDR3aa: SARDSPLASFYEQY

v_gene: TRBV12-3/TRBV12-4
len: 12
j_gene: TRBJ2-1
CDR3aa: ASSFRSGGDEQF

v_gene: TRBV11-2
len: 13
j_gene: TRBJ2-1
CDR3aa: ASSNRTSGSHEQF

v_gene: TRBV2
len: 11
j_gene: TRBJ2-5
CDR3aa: ASSVRQQETQY

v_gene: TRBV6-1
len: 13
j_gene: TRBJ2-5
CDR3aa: ASSGGLIGYETQY

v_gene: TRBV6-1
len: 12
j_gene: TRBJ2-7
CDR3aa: ASSVARGSYEQY

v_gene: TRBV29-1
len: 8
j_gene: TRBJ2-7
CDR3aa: SVAAEEQY